The 16 T cell receptor beta chains in this list originate from one sample, sequenced in a study of molecular identifiers for immune sequencing clone quantification. From the PCR reads, TCRdb called clonotypes with MiXCR, one entry per CDR3 protein. The sample lists fewer than 75,000 distinct CDR3 sequences; roughly 17% were seen once. The sample consisted of naive CD8+ T cells from blood, with Jurkat cell RNA spiked in. Sample subset: FACS-sorted CD8+CD4-CCR7+CD45RA+ naive T cells. These receptors were taken from a human donor in good health. Some libraries in this study had Jurkat cell RNA spiked in.

A word on this clonotype: This could be a read error, since a much larger clone is one nucleotide away. The chain combines TRBV12-3 or TRBV12-4 with TRBJ2-3, with D perhaps matching TRBD2 (5 bases). V was cut by 2 bases and J by 5 bases, with 20 bases left in between. The CDR3 is 17 amino acids. The CDR3 loop is CASSLMRVAGGEDTQYF. The CDR3, as DNA: TGTGCCAGCAGTTTAATGAGAGTAGCCGGAGGCGAAGATACGCAGTATTTT.

This clonotype was detected ten times or more. V and J are TRBV27 and TRBJ2-7; D is ambiguous. The CDR3 sequence is 13 residues long. Looked up from germline, CDR1 is MNHEY and CDR2 is SMNVEV (reference sequence). Trimming took 2 bases from V and 3 from J, leaving 8 bases between them. The CDR3 is CASSLTRLYEQYF. The CDR3 nucleotides read TGTGCCAGCAGTTTAACTCGGCTCTACGAGCAGTACTTC.

Note on this clonotype: A much larger clone differs by one base, so this may be a read error. The chain joins TRBV10-2 to TRBJ1-1; D is ambiguous. V lost 7 bases to trimming and J lost 6 bases, with 9 bases between them. The CDR3 loop spans 11 amino acids. Germline CDR1 WSHSY, CDR2 SAAADI. The CDR3 sequence: CASIEGAEAFF. CDR3 DNA: TGCGCCAGCATCGAGGGAGCTGAAGCTTTCTTT.

This clonotype was observed many times. This rearrangement joins TRBV4-1 to TRBJ1-3; possible D gene TRBD1, 5 bases. Trimming took 1 base from V and 3 from J, leaving 10 bases between them. The CDR3 consists of 15 residues. In germline, CDR1 is MGHRA, CDR2 YSYEKL. CDR3 DNA: TGCGCCAGCAGCCAAGTTGGGGCCGGTGGAAACACCATATATTTT. Encoded protein: CASSQVGAGGNTIYF.

A word on this clonotype: The junction does not match germline at one end; this may be a read error. The V gene is TRBV6-5, the J gene TRBJ2-7, with 9 nucleotides matching TRBD1. The CDR3 length is 16 residues. Germline V gene lookup returns CDR1 MNHEY and CDR2 SVGAGI. CDR3 residues: CVSSYYRDRAAYEQYF. DNA of the CDR3: TGTGTCAGCAGTTACTACCGGGACAGGGCCGCCTACGAGCAGTACTTC.

The chain uses TRBV28 and TRBJ2-1, with 9 bases identical to TRBD2. CDR1 MDHEN and CDR2 SYDVKM come from the germline V gene. The CDR3 is made up of 17 amino acids. V gave up 2 bases and J gave up 4 bases; unmatched junction bases: 9. The CDR3 nucleotides read TGTGCCAGCAGTTTAAGGGCGGGACTAGCTTTTTACAATGAGCAGTTCTTC. It translates to CASSLRAGLAFYNEQFF.

The chain couples TRBV4-3 to TRBJ2-1; D unclear. CDR3 length equals 17 residues. V gave up 0 bases and J gave up 4 bases, with 16 bases separating them. CDR1 and CDR2 (germline): LGHNA, YSLEER. CDR3 sequence: CASSQDLSRVGYNEQFF. As DNA, the CDR3 is TGCGCCAGCAGCCAAGATCTGAGTCGGGTGGGGTACAATGAGCAGTTCTTC.

On this clonotype itself: One base away lies a much larger clone, so this may be a sequencing read error. The chain combines TRBV11-3 with TRBJ2-3; D is unclear. Germline V gene data show CDR1 as SGHNT and CDR2 as YENEEA. CDR3 size: 13 residues. The CDR3 is CACSLPPLNTQYF. Here the CDR3 DNA reads TGTGCCTGCAGCTTACCTCCTCTTAATACGCAGTATTTT.

There are a few counts of this clonotype. A much bigger clone sits one base away, suggesting this may be a read error. The conserved final phenylalanine or tryptophan is absent from the CDR3, which likely points to a read error. This chain links TRBV18 with TRBJ2-1, with 9 bases that match TRBD2. The V gene's germline CDR1 is KGHSH and CDR2 LQKENI. V shed 0 bases and J 8 bases; nucleotides not matched to a gene: 2. The CDR3 runs to 14 residues. The CDR3 spells CASSPPGLAYEQFL. CDR3 nucleotide sequence: TGTGCCAGCTCACCACCGGGACTAGCTTATGAGCAGTTCCTC.

There are many counts of this clonotype. The rearrangement links TRBV15 to TRBJ2-1, with TRBD1 matching over 9 bases. Germline CDR1 is LNHNV and CDR2 is YYDKDF (reference sequence). This CDR3 is 14 amino acids long. J gave up 2 bases and V 7 bases, and 3 bases lay outside the gene matches. Here the CDR3 reads CATMGQGPYNEQFF. The CDR3 DNA reads TGTGCCACCATGGGACAGGGCCCCTACAATGAGCAGTTCTTC.

This clonotype was counted at least ten times. The rearrangement links TRBV28 to TRBJ2-3, with 7 nucleotides matching TRBD2. Germline V gene lookup returns CDR1 MDHEN and CDR2 SYDVKM. Unmatched junction bases numbered 8, after V lost 4 bases and J lost 4 bases. The CDR3 totals 15 residues. The CDR3 DNA follows: TGTGCCAGCAGTTCCTTGGAGGGAGGGCCAGATACGCAGTATTTT. Its translation is CASSSLEGGPDTQYF.

This clonotype was seen many times. The V gene is TRBV29-1, the J gene TRBJ1-1, with 8 bases identical to TRBD1. V lost 7 bases and J lost 8; bases outside the gene matches: 9. The germline gives CDR1 SQVTM, CDR2 ANQGSEA. The CDR3 has 12 residues. This CDR3 reads CSAEDRAPEAFF. CDR3 sequence (DNA): TGCAGCGCCGAGGACAGGGCGCCAGAAGCTTTCTTT.

In its sample, this clonotype was seen many times. V is TRBV15 and J is TRBJ2-2, with TRBD2 as a possible D gene (5 bases). CDR1 and CDR2 from the germline V gene are LNHNV and YYDKDF (reference sequence). The V and J ends lost 0 bases and 1 base respectively, with 15 bases between them. This CDR3 region has 18 residues. CDR3: CATSRDPAEDWNTGELFF. In DNA form, the CDR3 reads TGTGCCACCAGCAGAGATCCCGCGGAGGACTGGAACACCGGGGAGCTGTTTTTT. The full variable domain, with the rest looked up from reference TRBV15 and TRBJ2-2, is DAMVIQNPRYQVTQFGKPVTLSCSQTLNHNVMYWYQQKSSQAPKLLFHYYDKDFNNEADTPDNFQSRRPNTSFCFLDIRSPGLGDTAMYLCATSRDPAEDWNTGELFFGEGSRLTVL.

As for this clonotype: This sequence may be a read error, since a much larger clone differs from it by one base. A read error is likely, as this CDR3 ends without the conserved phenylalanine or tryptophan. This sequence joins TRBV10-1 and TRBJ2-3; D uncertain. Germline V lookup: CDR1 WNHNN, CDR2 SYGVQD (reference sequence). V was pared by 3 bases and J by 2 bases, with 12 bases between. The CDR3 has 15 residues. CDR3 amino acids: CASSDRQGATDTQYL. In nucleotides, the CDR3 is TGCGCCAGCAGTGACCGACAAGGAGCCACAGATACGCAGTATCTT.

There are many counts of this clonotype. The gene calls are TRBV7-9 and TRBJ2-7; D is perhaps TRBD1 (5 bases). The CDR3 has 15 amino acids. Germline V lookup: CDR1 SEHNR, CDR2 FQNEAQ (reference sequence). V was pared by 5 bases and J by 5 bases, with 19 bases between. CDR3 residues: CASSGWQGLDHEQYF. The CDR3, as DNA: TGTGCCAGCAGCGGTTGGCAGGGCCTTGACCACGAGCAGTACTTC.

This clonotype has a count of ten or more. V gene TRBV29-1 combines with J gene TRBJ2-7; tentative D call: TRBD2 (5 bases). The ends were cut back, 4 bases at V and 2 bases at J, with 12 bases in the middle. Germline V gives CDR1 SQVTM, CDR2 ANQGSEA. This CDR3 has 13 amino acids. The CDR3 DNA reads TGCAGCGTTGTGGGCGGGTACACCTACGAGCAGTACTTC. Translating it yields CSVVGGYTYEQYF.